Presented here are 21 T cell receptor beta chains from one specimen sequenced in a study of CD8 T cells in ankylosing spondylitis. Findings and caveats of the study: A TCR beta motif of several highly homologous variants appeared characteristic of ankylosing spondylitis blood.

TCRdb used MiXCR to reprocess the 5' RACE reads, holding one entry per CDR3 protein. The data show around 430,000 distinct CDR3 sequences, approximately 17% seen once. Antigens of these TCRs are unknown. The material sequenced was blood, either unsorted or a sorted T cell fraction (not recorded which). These receptors originate from a male donor with ankylosing spondylitis.

V is TRBV4-2 and J is TRBJ2-7, with 7 bases that match TRBD1. V lost 2 bases and J lost 2; bases outside the gene matches: 12. The V gene's germline CDR1 is LGHNA and CDR2 YNFKEQ. The CDR3 contains 17 residues. CDR3 nucleotide sequence: TGTGCCAGCAGCCAATCCCAGGGCAGGGGGTCCACCTACGAGCAGTACTTC. This encodes CASSQSQGRGSTYEQYF.

The chain has TRBV20-1 and TRBJ2-1, with 9 bases that match TRBD2. Trimming removed 4 bases from V and 7 bases from J; junction bases left unmatched: 2. Germline CDR1 is DFQATT and CDR2 is SNEGSKA (reference sequence). The CDR3 consists of 12 residues. The CDR3 DNA follows: TGCAGTGCTATAGCGGGAGATAATGAGCAGTTCTTC. It codes for CSAIAGDNEQFF.

CDR3: CASSPLAGHTEAFF. CDR3 nucleotide sequence: TGCGCCAGCAGCCCCCTAGCAGGACACACTGAAGCTTTCTTT. The V and J genes are TRBV5-1 and TRBJ1-1; D gene unclear. V lost 4 bases and J 3 bases, leaving 13 bases between the germline ends. The CDR3 sequence is 14 residues long. Germline V gene sequence: CDR1 SGHRS, CDR2 YFSETQ.

A few counts support this clonotype. The chain uses TRBV6-1 and TRBJ1-2, with a possible D match to TRBD1 (5 bases). The germline V gene encodes CDR1 MNHNS and CDR2 SASEGT. CDR3 length equals 15 residues. V was pared by 0 bases and J by 5 bases, with 13 bases between. The CDR3 bases are TGTGCCAGCAGTGAAGCCCCGGGGGGACGGTATGGCTACACCTTC. The encoded protein is CASSEAPGGRYGYTF.

The CDR3 DNA is TGCAGTGGGGACAGAATGAACACTGAAGCTTTCTTT. Translating it yields CSGDRMNTEAFF. The rearrangement links TRBV20-1 to TRBJ1-1; 7 bases map to TRBD1. Germline V CDR1 and CDR2: DFQATT, SNEGSKA (reference sequence). V lost 7 bases and J lost 0; bases outside the gene matches: 2. The CDR3 is 12 amino acids.

Remarks on this clonotype: The germline gene is not matched at one end of the junction; a read error may be the cause. The chain carries TRBV7-7 and TRBJ2-5; the D gene is possibly TRBD2 (5 bases). Germline values: CDR1 SSHAT, CDR2 FNYEAQ (reference sequence). This CDR3 has 13 residues. CDR3 protein: CASSRTFWETQYF. CDR3 coding DNA: TGTGCTAGCAGCAGGACTTTTTGGGAGACCCAGTACTTC.

There are many counts of this clonotype. The V call is TRBV29-1, the J call TRBJ1-1; D is possibly TRBD1 (6 bases). This CDR3 is built from 11 residues. Trimming cost V 6 bases and J 5 bases, with 10 bases left between them. The germline V gene has CDR1 SQVTM and CDR2 ANQGSEA. The CDR3 loop is CSVEQGTEAFF. The DNA for the CDR3 is TGCAGCGTAGAACAGGGAACTGAAGCTTTCTTT.

The CDR3 DNA reads TGCGCCAGCAGCACCGCCGGGACAGCGGGAAACACCATATATTTT. This codes for CASSTAGTAGNTIYF. V and J are TRBV5-1 and TRBJ1-3, with TRBD1 identical over 7 bases. J was trimmed by 4 bases and V by 4 bases; bases with no gene match: 8. Germline V gives CDR1 SGHRS, CDR2 YFSETQ. CDR3 size: 15 residues.

This clonotype was counted between two and nine times. The genes are TRBV29-1 and TRBJ1-2; TRBD1 agrees at 9 bases. CDR1 SQVTM and CDR2 ANQGSEA come from the germline V gene. This CDR3 spans 15 amino acids. After removal of 6 bases from V and 1 base from J, the junction contained 9 bases not matched to a gene. In DNA form, the CDR3 reads TGCAGCGTCCCCGGGACAGGGTTTATTAACTATGGCTACACCTTC. Translation: CSVPGTGFINYGYTF.

The V and J genes are TRBV15 and TRBJ2-4; 8 bases align to TRBD2. Trimming took 3 bases from V and 0 from J; bases not matched to a gene: 7. The CDR3 sequence is 17 residues long. Germline loops: CDR1 LNHNV, CDR2 YYDKDF (reference sequence). CDR3 protein: CATSRAGLAGAKNIQYF. In DNA, the CDR3 is TGTGCCACCAGCAGGGCAGGACTAGCCGGAGCCAAAAACATTCAGTACTTC.

This clonotype was seen many times. This chain joins TRBV7-9 and TRBJ2-7; D call uncertain. CDR1 is SEHNR, CDR2 FQNEAQ, per germline (reference sequence). CDR3 length: 12 residues. V shed 4 bases and J shed 0 bases, with 4 bases lying between them. In nucleotides, the CDR3 is TGTGCCAGCAGCTCCCGCTCCTACGAGCAGTACTTC. Translating gives CASSSRSYEQYF.

The chain carries TRBV4-3 and TRBJ1-1; weak D call: TRBD1 (6 bases). V lost 2 bases and J lost 1, with 23 bases in between. Looked up from germline, CDR1 is LGHNA and CDR2 is YSLEER. The CDR3 has 19 amino acids. This CDR3 is CASSQNPPFGRGTNTEAFF. CDR3 nucleotide sequence: TGCGCCAGCAGCCAAAACCCCCCTTTTGGGAGGGGGACGAACACTGAAGCTTTCTTT.

This clonotype has at least ten counts. The V gene is TRBV12-3 or TRBV12-4, the J gene TRBJ1-5, with D unresolved. The CDR3 is 14 residues long. V gave up 2 bases and J gave up 0 bases, with 5 bases separating them. The CDR3 DNA follows: TGTGCCAGCAGTTTACCCCGTAGCAATCAGCCCCAGCATTTT. Protein sequence: CASSLPRSNQPQHF.

This clonotype was detected only a few times. The V gene is TRBV5-1, the J gene TRBJ1-5, with TRBD1 as a possible D gene (6 bases). This CDR3 comprises 16 residues. Germline V gene sequence: CDR1 SGHRS, CDR2 YFSETQ. V was cut by 0 bases and J by 3 bases, with 13 bases left in between. This CDR3 reads CASSLEPTGYNQPQHF. CDR3 DNA: TGCGCCAGCAGCTTGGAGCCCACAGGGTACAATCAGCCCCAGCATTTT.

This clonotype has more than one count but fewer than ten. V usage is TRBV29-1 and J usage is TRBJ2-5; the D gene could be TRBD1 or TRBD2 (5 bases each). V lost 1 base and J 2 bases, leaving 11 bases between the germline ends. CDR3 length: 14 amino acids. Germline values: CDR1 SQVTM, CDR2 ANQGSEA. CDR3 sequence: CSVEAPGTQETQYF. In nucleotides, the CDR3 is TGCAGCGTTGAAGCCCCCGGGACGCAAGAGACCCAGTACTTC. The variable domain in full, with the rest retrieved from reference TRBV29-1 and TRBJ2-5, is SAVISQKPSRDICQRGTSLTIQCQVDSQVTMMFWYRQQPGQSLTLIATANQGSEATYESGFVIDKFPISRPNLTFSTLTVSNMSPEDSSIYLCSVEAPGTQETQYFGPGTRLLVL.

This clonotype was counted between two and nine times. The chain combines TRBV3-1 with TRBJ1-2; D gene uncertain. Germline V gene lookup returns CDR1 LGHDT and CDR2 YNNKEL (reference sequence). The V gene lost 0 bases and the J gene lost 2 bases, with 16 bases spanning the gap. CDR3 length: 17 residues. The CDR3 is CASSQEGLLSGNYGYTF. The CDR3 DNA is TGTGCCAGCAGCCAAGAAGGGCTGTTGAGCGGGAACTATGGCTACACCTTC.

The chain has TRBV6-5 and TRBJ1-1, with a weak D call TRBD1 (5 bases). The V and J ends lost 3 bases and 4 bases respectively, with 18 bases between them. This CDR3 region has 16 residues. In germline, CDR1 is MNHEY, CDR2 SVGAGI. The CDR3 spells CASSYYGRVSSTEAFF. CDR3 bases: TGTGCCAGCAGTTATTATGGCAGGGTATCGTCCACTGAAGCTTTCTTT.

The J gene is TRBJ1-3, the V gene TRBV9; 8 positions match TRBD1. The germline V gene has CDR1 SGDLS and CDR2 YYNGEE. This CDR3 has 16 amino acids. Trimming took 4 bases from V and 6 from J; bases not matched to a gene: 12. The CDR3 is CASSRGQGAGQNTIYF. The CDR3, as DNA: TGTGCCAGCAGCCGCGGGCAGGGGGCAGGACAAAACACCATATATTTT.

The gene calls are TRBV2 and TRBJ2-5; D unresolved. The ends were cut back, 0 bases at V and 0 bases at J, with 5 bases in the middle. Looked up from germline, CDR1 is SNHLY and CDR2 is FYNNEI. The CDR3 runs 14 residues. The CDR3 DNA is TGTGCCAGCAGTGAAGCGCCGTACCAAGAGACCCAGTACTTC. Translated: CASSEAPYQETQYF.

This clonotype was counted a few times. V and J are TRBV6-1 and TRBJ1-5, with D possibly being TRBD1 (5 bases). Trimming pared 6 bases from V and 5 bases from J, leaving 11 bases between. This CDR3 comprises 13 residues. The V gene's germline CDR1 is MNHNS and CDR2 SASEGT. The DNA for the CDR3 is TGTGCCAGCAGGCTGGACATTTATCAGCCCCAGCATTTT. This translates into CASRLDIYQPQHF.

The chain links TRBV20-1 to TRBJ1-1, with unresolved D. The germline CDR1 and CDR2 sequences are DFQATT and SNEGSKA (reference sequence). V lost 6 bases, J lost 3 bases, and 8 bases lay in between. CDR3 length: 11 amino acids. CDR3 loop: CSALIDTEAFF. In DNA, the CDR3 is TGCAGTGCCCTAATCGACACTGAAGCTTTCTTT.